These 10 T cell receptor beta chains came from one sample sequenced in a study of T cell responses to AZD1222 COVID-19 vaccine. TCRdb's copy holds only in-frame clones and misses some; the assay was immunoSEQ multiplex PCR. The table shows 150,000 to 200,000 clones, with about 89% occurring only once. The input for sequencing was peripheral blood, taken 28 days after the second AZD1222 dose. These receptors were collected from an adult who received the AZD1222 COVID-19 vaccine.

DNA for the CDR3: TGTGCCAGCAGCGACTGGACAGGTTCCTACGAGCAGTACTTC. Translated: CASSDWTGSYEQYF. This chain joins TRBV2 and TRBJ2-7; TRBD1 aligns across 7 bases. The germline V gene has CDR1 SNHLY and CDR2 FYNNEI. The CDR3 extends over 14 amino acids. J was trimmed by 1 base and V by 6 bases; bases with no gene match: 6.

Only one count was recorded for this clone. J is TRBJ1-2 and V is TRBV3-1 (or the pseudogene TRBV3-2); D gene ambiguous. This CDR3 comprises 14 residues. Trimming stripped 0 bases from V and 0 bases from J, with 5 bases between. Germline lookup yields CDR1 LGHDT and CDR2 YNNKEL (reference sequence). CDR3 in amino acids: CASSQEAANYGYTF. The DNA of the CDR3 is TGTGCCAGCAGCCAAGAAGCCGCTAACTATGGCTACACCTTC.

V gene TRBV28 combines with J gene TRBJ2-1, with 14 bases fitting TRBD2. The CDR3 is made up of 16 amino acids. The trim removed 6 bases at V and 7 bases at J, leaving 8 bases unmatched. Germline CDR1 reads MDHEN; CDR2 reads SYDVKM. CDR3 loop: CASRNTGTSGRNEQFF. In nucleotides, the CDR3 is TGTGCCAGCAGGAATACCGGGACTAGCGGGAGAAATGAGCAGTTCTTC.

The rearrangement uses TRBV18 and TRBJ1-4; unclear D gene. The CDR3 covers 13 residues. V was cut by 1 base and J by 8 bases, with 8 bases left in between. Germline lookup yields CDR1 KGHSH and CDR2 LQKENI. CDR3 sequence: CASSPQGREKLFF. The CDR3, as DNA: TGTGCCAGCTCACCACAGGGTAGGGAAAAACTGTTTTTT.

V usage is TRBV5-8 and J usage is TRBJ2-3; D may correspond to TRBD1 or TRBD2 (5 bases each). Trimming removed 4 bases from V and 4 bases from J, with 10 bases in between. The CDR3 contains 13 residues. CDR1 and CDR2 from the germline V gene are SGHTS and YDEGEE. This CDR3 reads CASSRGRADTQYF. The CDR3 DNA is TGTGCCAGCAGCCGGGGACGCGCAGATACGCAGTATTTT.

The chain joins TRBV7-3 to TRBJ1-1; TRBD1 might be the D (6 bases). Trimming stripped 5 bases from V and 4 bases from J, with 17 bases between. Germline loops: CDR1 SGHTA, CDR2 FQGTGA. This CDR3 is 15 amino acids long. The CDR3 sequence: CASSHKQGLGTEAFF. CDR3 nucleotides: TGTGCCAGCAGCCATAAACAGGGACTGGGCACTGAAGCTTTCTTT.

The CDR3 DNA reads TGTGCCAGCAGCCAATTTAGCGGGGGATTCACCGGGGAGCTGTTTTTT. Encoded protein: CASSQFSGGFTGELFF. The chain is built from TRBV3-1 (or the pseudogene TRBV3-2) and TRBJ2-2; 9 bases are a match to TRBD2. Germline V gives CDR1 LGHDT, CDR2 YNNKEL (reference sequence). CDR3 length: 16 amino acids. V was clipped by 2 bases and J by 4 bases; unmatched bases: 5.

V gene TRBV6-6 combines with J gene TRBJ2-7; 8 nucleotides match TRBD1. The CDR3 length is 14 residues. Germline loops: CDR1 MNHNY, CDR2 SVGAGI (reference sequence). Trimming removed 8 bases from V and 3 bases from J; junction bases left unmatched: 9. CDR3 sequence reads: CASHKGQEYYEQYF. The CDR3 nucleotides read TGTGCCAGCCACAAGGGACAGGAGTACTACGAGCAGTACTTC.

V is TRBV7-2 and J is TRBJ2-7, with 10 bases lining up with TRBD1. With V trimmed by 5 bases and J by 3 bases, 4 bases remained unmatched. Germline assignment: CDR1 SGHTA and CDR2 FQGNSA. The CDR3 has 14 amino acids. CDR3 region: CASSTGQGGYEQYF. Here the CDR3 DNA reads TGTGCCAGCAGCACCGGACAGGGGGGCTACGAGCAGTACTTC.

The V gene is TRBV7-2, the J gene TRBJ2-1; TRBD1 aligns across 7 bases. This CDR3 has 15 amino acids. The germline gives CDR1 SGHTA, CDR2 FQGNSA. V shed 3 bases, J shed 3 bases, and the junction held 5 bases outside the gene matches. This CDR3 reads CASSFTGTVYNEQFF. The DNA of the CDR3 is TGTGCCAGCAGCTTTACCGGGACAGTCTACAATGAGCAGTTCTTC.